This T cell receptor beta chain emerged from a study of blood T cell repertoires in COVID-19. In this sample, this clone turned up a few times. Repertoires were generated with immunoSEQ multiplex PCR, while TCRdb's copy carries only in-frame clones and drops some. The sample holds fewer than 75,000 clones, around nine tenths seen once. CDR1 MRHNA and CDR2 SNTAGT come from the germline V gene. The CDR3 loop spans 15 amino acids. V was pared by 3 bases and J by 5 bases, with 3 bases of the junction left unmatched. The receptor was isolated from a human donor in a cohort sampled during active COVID-19. The specimen sequenced was peripheral blood. This chain joins TRBV6-4 and TRBJ2-3; 12 nucleotides align to TRBD2. The CDR3, as DNA: TGTGCCAGCAGTGAGACTAGCGGGAGTAGAGATACGCAGTATTTT. Protein product: CASSETSGSRDTQYF.